The 25 T cell receptor beta chains below were found in one sample sequenced in a study of OX40 agonist ivuxolimab in advanced cancers. Using immunoSEQ multiplex PCR, the repertoire was profiled, and TCRdb retains in-frame clones only, with some absent. This table holds about 98,000 clones, about 83% found once. Specimen: CD4+ or CD8+ T cells sorted from blood, collected in a trial of the OX40 agonist ivuxolimab. The origin of the receptors is an adult with an advanced solid tumor such as melanoma, head and neck, liver or kidney cancer.

V and J are TRBV2 and TRBJ1-1; D not resolved. Germline-derived CDR1 and CDR2 are SNHLY and FYNNEI. V lost 5 bases, J lost 1 base, and 11 bases lay in between. The CDR3 is 14 amino acids. The DNA of the CDR3 is TGTGCCAGCAGTATGTTAGACCCGAACACTGAAGCTTTCTTT. Translated, it gives CASSMLDPNTEAFF.

The rearrangement uses TRBV5-5 and TRBJ1-2, with 8 bases lining up with TRBD1. The CDR3 contains 19 residues. J lost 2 bases, V lost 6 bases, and 21 bases had no gene match. The germline CDR1 and CDR2 sequences are SGHKS and YYEKEE (reference sequence). The CDR3 region is CASTPPPRDRSIENYGYTF. Written as DNA, the CDR3 is TGTGCCAGCACCCCCCCTCCCCGGGACAGGTCCATAGAGAACTATGGCTACACCTTC.

This chain uses TRBV9 with TRBJ2-7; maybe TRBD1 (5 bases). This CDR3 contains 13 residues. CDR1 is SGDLS, CDR2 YYNGEE, per germline. V shed 4 bases and J shed 7 bases, with 15 bases lying between them. The CDR3 reads CASSLSGQGEQYF. In DNA, the CDR3 is TGTGCCAGCAGCTTATCCGGACAAGGTGAGCAGTACTTC.

Only one count was recorded for this clone. This sequence joins TRBV29-1 and TRBJ2-7; D may match TRBD1 or TRBD2 (5 bases each). In germline, CDR1 is SQVTM, CDR2 ANQGSEA. The ends were cut back, 2 bases at V and 6 bases at J, with 20 bases in the middle. This CDR3 spans 15 amino acids. The CDR3 sequence is CSVETLTGRLSEQYF. The CDR3 nucleotides are TGCAGCGTTGAAACGCTCACGGGGCGCTTATCCGAGCAGTACTTC.

The J gene is TRBJ1-4, the V gene TRBV19; D is possibly TRBD1 (5 bases). The germline CDR1 and CDR2 sequences are LNHDA and SQIVND (reference sequence). V lost 6 bases and J lost 8, with 16 bases in between. CDR3 size: 14 residues. CDR3 DNA sequence: TGTGCCAGTAGCCTACAGGTCCTTGGAGAAAAACTGTTTTTT. Protein sequence: CASSLQVLGEKLFF.

The rearrangement uses TRBV29-1 and TRBJ2-5, with D maybe TRBD1 (6 bases). The CDR3 spans 13 residues. The germline V gene encodes CDR1 SQVTM and CDR2 ANQGSEA. V lost 7 bases to trimming and J lost 2 bases, with 14 bases between them. CDR3 residues: CSAPRTGQETQYF. CDR3 nucleotide sequence: TGCAGCGCGCCCCGCACAGGGCAAGAGACCCAGTACTTC.

This sequence joins TRBV6-1 and TRBJ2-7; 7 nucleotides agree with TRBD2. CDR3 size: 16 residues. The V gene's germline CDR1 is MNHNS and CDR2 SASEGT. Trimming removed 2 bases from V and 3 bases from J; junction bases left unmatched: 10. In DNA form, the CDR3 reads TGTGCCAGCAGTGAATTTCACACGGGGGGTTACTACGAGCAGTACTTC. It specifies CASSEFHTGGYYEQYF.

V is TRBV5-5 and J is TRBJ2-2, with D possibly being TRBD2 (6 bases). V was pared by 4 bases and J by 12 bases, with 13 bases between. This CDR3 region has 12 residues. In germline, CDR1 is SGHKS, CDR2 YYEKEE (reference sequence). The CDR3 protein is CASSPEEGQLFF. The CDR3 nucleotides read TGTGCCAGCAGCCCCGAGGAGGGCCAGCTGTTTTTT.

The chain links TRBV29-1 to TRBJ2-3; 7 bases are shared with TRBD2. The V segment lost 6 bases and the J segment 1 base; nucleotides outside the gene matches: 7. The CDR3 covers 14 residues. Germline loops: CDR1 SQVTM, CDR2 ANQGSEA. Here the CDR3 DNA reads TGCAGCGTGGGGGGAGGGGTGGGCACAGATACGCAGTATTTT. Its translation is CSVGGGVGTDTQYF.

The gene calls are TRBV19 and TRBJ1-1; 7 positions match TRBD1. V lost 6 bases to trimming and J lost 2 bases; unmatched junction nucleotides: 6. The CDR3 loop spans 14 amino acids. Germline CDR1 reads LNHDA; CDR2 reads SQIVND (reference sequence). The CDR3 protein is CASRTGYQNTEAFF. Written as DNA, the CDR3 is TGTGCCAGTAGGACAGGGTATCAAAACACTGAAGCTTTCTTT. Variable domain in full (rest from reference TRBV19 and TRBJ1-1): DGGITQSPKYLFRKEGQNVTLSCEQNLNHDAMYWYRQDPGQGLRLIYYSQIVNDFQKGDIAEGYSVSREKKESFPLTVTSAQKNPTAFYLCASRTGYQNTEAFFGQGTRLTVV.

The V and J genes are TRBV6-6 and TRBJ2-5, with D maybe TRBD2 (5 bases). The CDR3 is 14 residues long. V was shortened by 7 bases and J by 5 bases, with 17 bases between the two germline ends. The germline V gene encodes CDR1 MNHNY and CDR2 SVGAGI (reference sequence). Here the CDR3 DNA reads TGTGCCAGCACCGACGGGATGGTGGGGGAGACCCAGTACTTC. This gives the protein CASTDGMVGETQYF.

The J gene is TRBJ2-3, the V gene TRBV11-3; 15 nucleotides agree with TRBD2. V lost 3 bases and J lost 6; bases outside the gene matches: 7. There are 17 residues in the CDR3. Germline V gives CDR1 SGHNT, CDR2 YENEEA. CDR3 DNA sequence: TGTGCCAGCAGCTTTGGAGGACTAGCGGGGGGGCTGGATACGCAGTATTTT. Translating it yields CASSFGGLAGGLDTQYF.

The chain recombines TRBV7-2 with TRBJ1-5; the D gene is possibly TRBD1 (5 bases). The CDR3 runs to 15 residues. Germline V gene data show CDR1 as SGHTA and CDR2 as FQGNSA. Trimming shortened V by 1 base and J by 5 bases, and 12 bases separated the two germline ends. CDR3 DNA sequence: TGTGCCAGCAGCTTAGAGGGGCTCGGGCATCAGCCCCAGCATTTT. It is translated as CASSLEGLGHQPQHF.

This chain links TRBV27 with TRBJ1-1; a possible D gene is TRBD1 (5 bases). The CDR3 loop spans 12 amino acids. Germline V gene lookup returns CDR1 MNHEY and CDR2 SMNVEV (reference sequence). V was pared by 5 bases and J by 9 bases, with 13 bases between. Here the CDR3 DNA reads TGTGCCAGCAGTCATGCCCGGGGCCAAGCTTTCTTT. Its translation: CASSHARGQAFF.

This chain links TRBV18 with TRBJ1-1; 7 bases line up with TRBD1. Germline CDR1 KGHSH, CDR2 LQKENI. The CDR3 loop spans 14 amino acids. J lost 0 bases, V lost 5 bases, and 3 bases had no gene match. Here the CDR3 reads CASSAGTVNTEAFF. In DNA form, the CDR3 reads TGTGCCAGCTCAGCCGGGACAGTGAACACTGAAGCTTTCTTT.

The chain uses TRBV2 and TRBJ1-5, with TRBD1 as a possible D gene (6 bases). The V gene lost 3 bases and the J gene lost 8 bases, with 17 bases spanning the gap. The CDR3 contains 15 residues. Germline V gene sequence: CDR1 SNHLY, CDR2 FYNNEI. The CDR3 here is CASSDQGSGLKPQHF. Here the CDR3 DNA reads TGTGCCAGCAGTGACCAGGGGTCAGGGCTGAAGCCCCAGCATTTT.

This clone has only one observation. The V gene is TRBV19, the J gene TRBJ1-1; D is ambiguous. Germline V gives CDR1 LNHDA, CDR2 SQIVND (reference sequence). Trimming took off 3 bases at V and 5 bases at J, with 10 bases between the two ends. This CDR3 is built from 13 residues. DNA of the CDR3: TGTGCCAGTAGTATGGGGTTTCAGACTGAAGCTTTCTTT. Residues: CASSMGFQTEAFF.

CDR3 nucleotide sequence: TGTGCCAGCAGTGAAGGCCCTCAGCTGCAGTTCTTC. Its translation is CASSEGPQLQFF. The rearrangement links TRBV6-1 to TRBJ2-1; no firm D call. Between the trimmed V and J ends, which lost 1 base and 12 bases, there was a span of 10 bases. This CDR3 is built from 12 residues. The germline V gene encodes CDR1 MNHNS and CDR2 SASEGT.

This sequence joins TRBV6-1 and TRBJ1-3; 7 bases align to TRBD1. Germline CDR1 and CDR2: MNHNS and SASEGT. This CDR3 comprises 16 residues. After removal of 4 bases from V and 0 bases from J, the junction contained 6 bases not matched to a gene. CDR3 residues: CASSVTGFGSGNTIYF. The CDR3 DNA reads TGTGCCAGCAGTGTGACAGGGTTTGGCTCTGGAAACACCATATATTTT.

The V and J genes are TRBV5-4 and TRBJ1-1, with a possible D match to TRBD1 (6 bases). This CDR3 spans 15 amino acids. The V end was cut by 0 bases, the J end by 3 bases, with 12 bases between. The germline V gene has CDR1 SGHNT and CDR2 YYREEE (reference sequence). In DNA, the CDR3 is TGTGCCAGCAGCTTGGCCCTGGACAGTTACACTGAAGCTTTCTTT. It encodes CASSLALDSYTEAFF.

The chain links TRBV6-5 to TRBJ1-5; no clear D. V was pared by 2 bases and J by 2 bases, with 4 bases between. This CDR3 spans 13 amino acids. Looked up from germline, CDR1 is MNHEY and CDR2 is SVGAGI. DNA for the CDR3: TGTGCCAGCAGTTACGATCGCAATCAGCCCCAGCATTTT. Amino acid sequence: CASSYDRNQPQHF.

V is TRBV11-2 and J is TRBJ2-7; D is ambiguous. Germline V gene lookup returns CDR1 SGHAT and CDR2 FQNNGV. The V and J ends lost 1 base and 6 bases respectively, with 4 bases between them. This CDR3 has 11 amino acids. CDR3 amino acids: CASSLGLEQYF. In DNA, the CDR3 is TGTGCCAGCAGCTTAGGGCTCGAGCAGTACTTC.

The V gene is TRBV6-6, the J gene TRBJ1-2; a weak D match, TRBD1 (5 bases). Germline V lookup: CDR1 MNHNY, CDR2 SVGAGI (reference sequence). There are 14 residues in the CDR3. V was trimmed by 5 bases and J by 6 bases, leaving 16 bases between them. CDR3 protein: CASSRGRDPDGYTF. CDR3 nucleotides: TGTGCCAGCAGTCGAGGTAGGGACCCGGATGGCTACACCTTC.

The chain has TRBV5-6 and TRBJ1-2; the match to TRBD1 covers 10 bases. V was pared by 7 bases and J by 3 bases, with 15 bases of the junction left unmatched. Germline assignment: CDR1 SGHDT and CDR2 YYEEEE. This CDR3 region has 17 residues. CDR3 sequence (DNA): TGTGCCAGCGCACCCTCACCCTGGACAGGGGGGGACTATGGCTACACCTTC. Its translation: CASAPSPWTGGDYGYTF.

The chain links TRBV5-1 to TRBJ2-3; 7 bases map to TRBD2. V shed 4 bases, J shed 4 bases, and the junction held 6 bases outside the gene matches. The germline V gene has CDR1 SGHRS and CDR2 YFSETQ. The CDR3 totals 14 residues. The CDR3 protein is CASSASGRADTQYF. CDR3 nucleotides: TGCGCCAGCAGCGCGAGTGGGAGGGCAGATACGCAGTATTTT.